This entry features one T cell receptor (beta chain) sequence. The data are from a study of blood T cell repertoires in COVID-19. About the research overall: COVID-19 samples from acute and convalescent phases originated in the United States, Italy and Spain. PBMCs, B-cell-depleted T cells, or T cells were the source of the cDNA or gDNA that made up the material.

Source study methods: Amplifying reference gene primers gave estimates of nucleated cell counts. Method: immunoSEQ multiplex PCR; TCRdb's copy keeps in-frame clones and lacks some. V, J and clone size derive from that table, while D and trimming were established from the DNA sequence. Of approximately 300,000 clones listed, around 80% are singletons. The germline V and J ends were trimmed by 0 bases and 7 bases, with 12 bases remaining between them. The germline V gene encodes CDR1 SGHTA and CDR2 FQGTGA. CDR3 size: 14 residues. The gene calls are TRBV7-3 and TRBJ1-1; D gene ambiguous. This TCR was recovered from a woman aged 45-60 years with acute or convalescent COVID-19. The sequenced sample was peripheral blood. The CDR3 spells CASSLTSGVGEAFF. Written as DNA, the CDR3 is TGTGCCAGCAGCTTAACGTCCGGGGTAGGTGAAGCTTTCTTT.